This T cell receptor beta chain was recovered during a study of blood T cell repertoires in COVID-19. Looked up from germline, CDR1 is SNHLY and CDR2 is FYNNEI. This CDR3 spans 16 amino acids. V gave up 5 bases and J gave up 2 bases, with 18 bases separating them. Measured with immunoSEQ multiplex PCR; TCRdb has only the in-frame clones, and not every one. Of 200,000 to 300,000 clones listed, more than 80% were seen once; the top ten hold roughly 5.5%. Sequencing was performed on peripheral blood. The rearrangement links TRBV2 to TRBJ2-5, with D possibly matching TRBD1 (6 bases). The sequence was obtained from a human donor in a cohort sampled during active COVID-19. The CDR3 sequence is CASSFTGSVRQETQYF. In nucleotides, the CDR3 is TGTGCCAGCAGTTTCACAGGGTCCGTGCGGCAAGAGACCCAGTACTTC.